Presented here are 15 T cell receptor beta chains from one specimen sequenced in a study of molecular identifiers for immune sequencing clone quantification. TCRdb called the PCR reads again in MiXCR, with one record for every CDR3 protein. The profile shows 45,000 to 65,000 distinct CDR3 sequences, around 27% of them singletons. The sample comprised naive CD8+ T cells from blood, with Jurkat cell RNA spiked in. Subset specified: FACS-sorted CD8+CD4-CCR7+CD45RA+ naive T cells. The receptors shown here come from a human donor in good health. Some libraries in this study had Jurkat cell RNA spiked in.

The rearrangement joins TRBV19 to TRBJ1-2; D is uncertain. The CDR3 runs 16 residues. Germline CDR1 reads LNHDA; CDR2 reads SQIVND (reference sequence). Trimming pared 1 base from V and 0 bases from J, leaving 12 bases between. CDR3 region: CASSIGTRGANYGYTF. In DNA, the CDR3 is TGTGCCAGTAGTATAGGGACTAGAGGAGCTAACTATGGCTACACCTTC.

In its sample, this clonotype was seen many times. In DNA form, the CDR3 reads TGTGCCAGCACCCCTGGTGTTAGAACCTACGAGCAGTACTTC. Translation: CASTPGVRTYEQYF. The chain couples TRBV7-9 to TRBJ2-7; D call uncertain. In germline, CDR1 is SEHNR, CDR2 FQNEAQ (reference sequence). Trimming shortened V by 7 bases and J by 2 bases, and 15 bases separated the two germline ends. The CDR3 contains 14 residues.

On this clonotype: A much bigger clone sits one base away, suggesting this may be a read error. The CDR3 nucleotides read TGCGCCAGCAGCCAGACCCCCGGGGGTGAAAAACCGTTTTTT. The encoded protein is CASSQTPGGEKPFF. The rearrangement uses TRBV4-1 and TRBJ1-4; D may be TRBD1 (5 bases). This CDR3 comprises 14 residues. From germline, CDR1 is MGHRA and CDR2 YSYEKL.

This clonotype was counted many times. The chain has TRBV25-1 and TRBJ2-7; tentative D call: TRBD2 (5 bases). V was clipped by 3 bases and J by 3 bases, with 15 bases between them. This CDR3 spans 15 amino acids. Germline CDR1 reads MGHDK; CDR2 reads SYGVNS. DNA for the CDR3: TGTGCCAGCAGTGACCCACCGAGCGGCCTCTACGAGCAGTACTTC. It encodes CASSDPPSGLYEQYF.

To note about this clonotype: This may stem from a read error, because a much larger clone lies one nucleotide away. Here the CDR3 omits its conserved ending phenylalanine or tryptophan, so a read error is the likely source. The V gene is TRBV6-1, the J gene TRBJ1-1, with 10 positions matching TRBD1. V lost 1 base, J lost 7 bases, and 6 bases stayed unmatched. Germline V gene data show CDR1 as MNHNS and CDR2 as SASEGT. This CDR3 has 15 amino acids. The CDR3 loop is CASSEVGQGLHEAFL. CDR3 nucleotide sequence: TGTGCCAGCAGTGAAGTGGGACAGGGGCTTCATGAAGCTTTCTTA.

This clonotype was recorded at least ten times. At one end the junction does not follow the germline gene, possibly because of a read error. The CDR3 sequence is CSVVFNIGELFF. The CDR3 bases are TGCAGCGTTGTGTTTAACATCGGGGAGCTGTTTTTT. The chain links TRBV29-1 to TRBJ2-2; D not certain. This CDR3 is 12 amino acids long. The V gene's germline CDR1 is SQVTM and CDR2 ANQGSEA.

This clonotype has just a few counts. A much larger clone differs by one base, so this may be a read error. This chain joins TRBV7-9 and TRBJ2-7; 7 bases line up with TRBD2. CDR1 and CDR2 from the germline V gene are SEHNR and FQNEAQ (reference sequence). The CDR3 has 14 residues. V lost 5 bases, J lost 6 bases, and 10 bases stayed unmatched. The CDR3 protein is CASSPSTSPSEQYF. The CDR3 bases are TGTGCCAGCAGCCCATCGACTAGCCCTAGCGAGCAGTACTTC.

This clonotype showed up many times. V is TRBV27 and J is TRBJ1-1, with D possibly matching TRBD1 (5 bases). The CDR3 spans 15 residues. The V gene's germline CDR1 is MNHEY and CDR2 SMNVEV (reference sequence). V was clipped by 3 bases and J by 3 bases, with 14 bases between them. The CDR3 is CASSFWDARDTEAFF. In DNA, the CDR3 is TGTGCCAGCAGTTTTTGGGACGCAAGGGACACTGAAGCTTTCTTT.

This clonotype was found a few times. The chain employs TRBV29-1 and TRBJ1-1; 7 bases are a match to TRBD1. V lost 3 bases to trimming and J lost 6 bases; unmatched junction nucleotides: 13. The germline V gene has CDR1 SQVTM and CDR2 ANQGSEA. CDR3 size: 15 residues. CDR3: CSVEWSRGDSPEAFF. The CDR3 DNA sequence: TGCAGCGTTGAGTGGTCTCGGGGGGACAGCCCTGAAGCTTTCTTT.

This clonotype was detected many times. The chain's CDR3 is CASSAYFGTEAFF. The CDR3 DNA reads as TGCGCCAGCAGCGCATACTTTGGCACTGAAGCTTTCTTT. The V and J genes are TRBV5-1 and TRBJ1-1, with D unresolved. The V gene's germline CDR1 is SGHRS and CDR2 YFSETQ. The CDR3 is 13 amino acids. The V gene lost 4 bases and the J gene lost 4 bases, with 11 bases spanning the gap.

This clonotype turned up a few times. This may be a read error: a much more frequent sequence differs by one nucleotide. CDR3 sequence reads: CASSFSGSLADTQYF. The CDR3 nucleotides read TGTGCTAGCAGCTTCAGCGGGAGTTTGGCAGATACGCAGTATTTT. The chain combines TRBV7-7 with TRBJ2-3, with 8 bases lining up with TRBD2. Germline V lookup: CDR1 SSHAT, CDR2 FNYEAQ (reference sequence). This CDR3 contains 15 residues. Full variable domain (remainder filled in from reference TRBV7-7 and TRBJ2-3): GAGVSQSPRYKVTKRGQDVTLRCDPISSHATLYWYQQALGQGPEFLTYFNYEAQPDKSGLPSDRFSAERPEGSISTLTIQRTEQRDSAMYRCASSFSGSLADTQYFGPGTRLTVL.

This clonotype appeared many times. The rearrangement uses TRBV6-5 and TRBJ2-1, with 10 bases that match TRBD1. V was pared by 2 bases and J by 7 bases, with 2 bases of the junction left unmatched. CDR1 and CDR2 (germline): MNHEY, SVGAGI. There are 14 residues in the CDR3. The CDR3 loop reads CASSYGQGDNEQFF. The CDR3 DNA sequence: TGTGCCAGCAGTTACGGACAGGGGGATAATGAGCAGTTCTTC.

Remarks on this clonotype: At one end the junction does not follow the germline gene, possibly because of a read error. V is TRBV4-3 and J is TRBJ2-7, with D possibly matching TRBD1 (5 bases). CDR1 and CDR2 from the germline V gene are LGHNA and YSLEER. The length of the CDR3 is 15 residues. Here the CDR3 reads CANSQERTKGYEQYF. CDR3 bases: TGCGCCAACAGCCAAGAAAGGACAAAGGGATACGAGCAATACTTC.

This clonotype was detected many times. The CDR3 nucleotides are TGTGCCATCAGCGCTGGACAGGGAGGGACTGAAGCTTTCTTT. This gives the protein CAISAGQGGTEAFF. The chain carries TRBV10-3 and TRBJ1-1; 8 bases are shared with TRBD1. The CDR3 is made up of 14 amino acids. V was pared by 6 bases and J by 5 bases, with 8 bases of the junction left unmatched. The germline V gene encodes CDR1 ENHRY and CDR2 SYGVKD.

The rearrangement links TRBV7-8 to TRBJ2-3; 9 bases align to TRBD2. After removal of 10 bases from V and 6 bases from J, the junction contained 20 bases not matched to a gene. The length of the CDR3 is 17 residues. Germline lookup yields CDR1 SGHVS and CDR2 FQNEAQ. In nucleotides, the CDR3 is TGTGCCACCCATGAAGCGGGGGGCCATCTCGCCACGGATACGCAGTATTTT. As protein: CATHEAGGHLATDTQYF. Supplemented by reference TRBV7-8 and TRBJ2-3, the full variable domain reads GAGVSQSPRYKVAKRGQDVALRCDPISGHVSLFWYQQALGQGPEFLTYFQNEAQLDKSGLPSDRFFAERPEGSVSTLKIQRTQQEDSAVYLCATHEAGGHLATDTQYFGPGTRLTVL.